This TCR beta chain is drawn from a study of shared clonotypes between healthy human individuals (TCRdb year 2020). With respect to the entire study: A couple of women and three men aged 18 to 49 years were included in the cohort. Per donor, three plates each were used for CD4 naive and CD4 memory, two for CD8 naive, and one for CD8 memory. Blood TCR repertoires of five healthy adults were deeply sequenced to estimate repertoire size and the extent of clonotype sharing between individuals. Libraries were prepared and TCR repertoires were sequenced by different laboratories using diverse techniques, in order to increase sequencing depth and limit assay-specific biases. Each donor's leukapheresis produced roughly between roughly 0.85 and 10 billion PBMCs.

This clone occurred once. No cognate antigen has been identified for it. The input lacks base qualities; no much larger clone sits a single base away. TCR CDR3 regions were amplified from genomic DNA by multiplex PCR using the deep immunoSEQ assay. Extracted genomic DNA from each cell subset was distributed evenly across all wells of several immunoSEQ 96-well plates, and each plate was treated as a replicate. Each replicate PCR for sorted subsets received 150 to 250 ng genomic DNA, equal to 28,000 or so T cell genomes. Purified libraries were measured with a Qubit 3.0 fluorometer, size-checked on a Bioanalyzer 2100, and measured again with the KAPA Library Quantification kit. Each immunoSEQ 96-well plate was sequenced on its own single-read 150-cycle Illumina NextSeq 550 flow cell. From the authors' description of their analysis: The immunoSEQ output contained only junctional sequences without quality scores, so filtering could not match that applied to full-length reads. Sequences were annotated with PyIR, a Python wrapper for IgBLAST v1.9, using IMGT germline references to assign V/J genes and CDR3. Reads with weak V/J assignments (E-value above 1e-6), missing CDR3, stop codons, out-of-frame junctions, or ambiguous translated residues were removed. A V3J clonotype was defined by an identical inferred V gene, J gene, and CDR3 amino acid sequence. Percentage overlap between repertoires was computed as shared unique clonotypes divided by the size of the smaller repertoire. Three approaches were used to assess repertoire richness: RTK rarefaction, the Chao1 estimator, and Recon v2.1 estimates of unobserved clonotypes. Generation probabilities were computed with OLGA for all TCRbeta clonotypes obtained by the gDNA method from several donors. The table was pulled from immuneACCESS by TCRdb, which kept in-frame rearrangements only. Such tables lose some clones; where checked, under half of the loss comes from unresolved V genes, and the rest has no known cause. That table supplies the V and J calls and clone size; D and trimming were determined from the DNA. This sample lists almost 700,000 clones; about 91% were detected once. Of the sample, roughly 24% is held by the ten largest clones.

CD8 naive samples were obtained by positive selection for CCR7 among CD45RO-negative cells, yielding a CD45RA+CCR7+ population from which TemRA cells were excluded. Healthy HIV-negative adults with no recently reported acute infections or vaccinations were included as donors. Every donor was a Caucasian adult residing in Nashville, Tennessee, USA. Blood was obtained by leukapheresis, after which PBMCs were separated by Ficoll-Histopaque density gradient centrifugation and cryopreserved in liquid nitrogen vapor phase. Analytical flow cytometry was used to check the purity and quantity of each magnetically sorted T cell population. Each sorted fraction had its genomic DNA isolated and then quantified by UV absorbance on a Nanodrop 2000c. CDR1 and CDR2, per the germline V gene, are SQVTM and ANQGSEA. The CDR3 runs 13 residues from the cysteine to the phenylalanine. Only the CDR3 region is kept as DNA, spanning 39 bases read in frame from base 1. V lost 7 bases and J lost 6 bases, and the count of bases not matched to a germline gene is 8.

General findings and caveats noted by the study authors: Rarefaction of sorted-subset datasets indicated incomplete sequencing despite the large sequencing depth. About 5% of naive CD4, roughly 3.6% of naive CD8, about 2.4% of memory CD4, and 0.35% to 0.4% of memory CD8 clonotypes were shared across a few donors. Sampling was restricted to blood, and TCR repertoires in tissues likely differ from the TCR repertoires found in blood. Because the study included only a small number of donors, the genetic and exposure-history diversity represented was limited. Compared with non-shared clonotypes, the clonotypes found in all four sorted-subset donors had higher generation probabilities. Naive subsets generally had larger estimated clonotype richness than memory subsets did. Pairwise subsampling led to the expectation that sequencing depth would affect the degree of clonotype sharing among donors.

The sequenced sample was naive CD8+ T cells sorted from blood. The sample's cell subset or site label, in plain terms: CD45RA+CCR7+. The receptor's source is a man younger than 45 in good health. The sequence is built from TRBV29-1 and TRBJ2-3, with 9 bases aligning to TRBD1. Here is the DNA: TGCAGCGCCCGGGACAGGGTGTTGGATACGCAGTATTTT. Translation gives CSARDRVLDTQYF.